This TCR beta chain was sequenced for a study of technical replicates of blood from a few donors. Germline loops: CDR1 ENHRY, CDR2 SYGVKD. V lost 6 bases and J 9 bases, leaving 9 bases between the germline ends. CDR3 length: 11 residues. This clone has only one observation. Using immunoSEQ multiplex PCR, the repertoire was profiled, and TCRdb retains in-frame clones only, with some absent. This table holds around 57,000 clones, 85% to 95% found once. What was sequenced was T cells isolated from PBMCs. The rearrangement uses TRBV10-3 and TRBJ2-1; D is perhaps TRBD2 (5 bases). The source of this sequence is a human donor in good health. CDR3 DNA: TGTGCCATCAGCGTCGGAGGTGAGCAGTTCTTC. It codes for CAISVGGEQFF.